The clone carrying this T cell receptor beta chain has only one observation. Germline V gene data show CDR1 as MNHNS and CDR2 as SASEGT. The CDR3 contains 15 residues. V shed 1 base and J shed 11 bases, with 20 bases lying between them. This sample stems from a study of blood T cell repertoires in COVID-19. Assay used: immunoSEQ multiplex PCR; TCRdb lists only in-frame clones, some missing. The data contain approximately 260,000 clones, roughly 85% of them seen just once; the ten biggest clones take up 3.5% to 5.5%. The clonotype originates from a man in his sixties who had recovered from COVID-19. The chain has TRBV6-1 and TRBJ1-1, with D uncertain. Sequencing was performed on peripheral blood. The CDR3 coding sequence is TGTGCCAGCAGTGAAGGACTCCAAGACCACGCCGTGGCTTTCTTT. Translation gives CASSEGLQDHAVAFF.